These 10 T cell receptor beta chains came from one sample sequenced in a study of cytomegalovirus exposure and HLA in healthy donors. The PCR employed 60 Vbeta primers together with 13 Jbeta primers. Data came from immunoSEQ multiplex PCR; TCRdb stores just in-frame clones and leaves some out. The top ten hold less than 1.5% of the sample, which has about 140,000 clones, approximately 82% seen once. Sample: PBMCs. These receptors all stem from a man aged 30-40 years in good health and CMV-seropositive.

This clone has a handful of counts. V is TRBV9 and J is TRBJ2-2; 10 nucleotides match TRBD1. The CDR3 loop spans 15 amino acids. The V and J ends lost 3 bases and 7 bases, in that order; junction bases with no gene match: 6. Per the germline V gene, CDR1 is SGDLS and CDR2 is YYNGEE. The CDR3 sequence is CASSGTGGKVGELFF. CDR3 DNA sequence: TGTGCCAGCAGCGGGACAGGGGGTAAGGTCGGGGAGCTGTTTTTT.

The DNA for the CDR3 is TGTGCCAGCAGTTTGGGGACAGGGGATGGCTACACCTTC. It encodes CASSLGTGDGYTF. The V call is TRBV27, the J call TRBJ1-2; 10 bases map to TRBD1. CDR3 size: 13 residues. Trimming at V came to 3 bases and at J to 6 bases, leaving 1 base not matched to a gene. Per germline, CDR1 MNHEY and CDR2 SMNVEV (reference sequence).

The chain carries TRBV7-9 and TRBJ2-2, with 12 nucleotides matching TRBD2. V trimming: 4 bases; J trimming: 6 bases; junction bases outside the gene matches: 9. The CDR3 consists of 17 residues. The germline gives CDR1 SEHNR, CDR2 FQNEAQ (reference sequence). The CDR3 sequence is CASSSKKTSGGSGELFF. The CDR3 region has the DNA TGTGCCAGCAGCTCAAAAAAGACTAGCGGGGGCTCCGGGGAGCTGTTTTTT.

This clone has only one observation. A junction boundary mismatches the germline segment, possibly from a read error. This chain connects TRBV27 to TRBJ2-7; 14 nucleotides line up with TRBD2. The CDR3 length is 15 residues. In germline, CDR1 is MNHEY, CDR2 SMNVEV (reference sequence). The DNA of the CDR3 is TGTGCCAGCAGCCCTGGGACTAGCGGGAGTTACGAGCGGTACTTC. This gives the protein CASSPGTSGSYERYF.

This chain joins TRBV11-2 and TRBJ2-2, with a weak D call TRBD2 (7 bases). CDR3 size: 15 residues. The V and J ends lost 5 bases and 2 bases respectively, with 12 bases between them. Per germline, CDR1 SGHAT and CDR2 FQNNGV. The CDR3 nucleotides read TGTGCCAGCAGCCGGGGAGGGGGTAACACCGGGGAGCTGTTTTTT. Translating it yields CASSRGGGNTGELFF.

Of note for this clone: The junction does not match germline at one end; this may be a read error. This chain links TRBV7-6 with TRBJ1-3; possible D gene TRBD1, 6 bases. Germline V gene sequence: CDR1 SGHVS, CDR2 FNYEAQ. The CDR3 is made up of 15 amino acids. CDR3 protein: CASSLAGVSGNTIYF. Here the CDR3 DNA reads TGTGCCAGCAGCCTAGCAGGGGTCTCTGGAAACACCATATATTTT.

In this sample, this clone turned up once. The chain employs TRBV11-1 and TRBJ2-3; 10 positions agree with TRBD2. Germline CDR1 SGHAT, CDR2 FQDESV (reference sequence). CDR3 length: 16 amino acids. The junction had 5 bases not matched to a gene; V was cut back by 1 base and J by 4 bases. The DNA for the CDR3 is TGTGCCAGCAGCTTAGACGAGCGGGGGGGCCCAGATACGCAGTATTTT. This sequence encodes CASSLDERGGPDTQYF.

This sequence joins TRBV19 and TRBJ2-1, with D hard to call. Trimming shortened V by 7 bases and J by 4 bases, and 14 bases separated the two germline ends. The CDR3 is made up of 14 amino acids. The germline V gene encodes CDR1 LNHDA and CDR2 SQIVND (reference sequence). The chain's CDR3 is CASTLGVSYNEQFF. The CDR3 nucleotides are TGTGCCAGTACCTTGGGCGTAAGTTACAATGAGCAGTTCTTC.

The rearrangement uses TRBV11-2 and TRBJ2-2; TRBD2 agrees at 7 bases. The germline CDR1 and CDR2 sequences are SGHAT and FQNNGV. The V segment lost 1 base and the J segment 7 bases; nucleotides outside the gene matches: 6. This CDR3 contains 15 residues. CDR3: CASSLASGGIGELFF. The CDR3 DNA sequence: TGTGCCAGCAGCTTAGCGTCGGGGGGAATCGGGGAGCTGTTTTTT.

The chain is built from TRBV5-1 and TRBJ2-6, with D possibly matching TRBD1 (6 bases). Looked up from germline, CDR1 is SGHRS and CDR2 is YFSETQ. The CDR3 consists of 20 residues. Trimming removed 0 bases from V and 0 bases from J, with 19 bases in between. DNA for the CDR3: TGCGCCAGCAGCTTGGCGGGTTATCGGACAGTCAGCTCTGGGGCCAACGTCCTGACTTTC. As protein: CASSLAGYRTVSSGANVLTF.